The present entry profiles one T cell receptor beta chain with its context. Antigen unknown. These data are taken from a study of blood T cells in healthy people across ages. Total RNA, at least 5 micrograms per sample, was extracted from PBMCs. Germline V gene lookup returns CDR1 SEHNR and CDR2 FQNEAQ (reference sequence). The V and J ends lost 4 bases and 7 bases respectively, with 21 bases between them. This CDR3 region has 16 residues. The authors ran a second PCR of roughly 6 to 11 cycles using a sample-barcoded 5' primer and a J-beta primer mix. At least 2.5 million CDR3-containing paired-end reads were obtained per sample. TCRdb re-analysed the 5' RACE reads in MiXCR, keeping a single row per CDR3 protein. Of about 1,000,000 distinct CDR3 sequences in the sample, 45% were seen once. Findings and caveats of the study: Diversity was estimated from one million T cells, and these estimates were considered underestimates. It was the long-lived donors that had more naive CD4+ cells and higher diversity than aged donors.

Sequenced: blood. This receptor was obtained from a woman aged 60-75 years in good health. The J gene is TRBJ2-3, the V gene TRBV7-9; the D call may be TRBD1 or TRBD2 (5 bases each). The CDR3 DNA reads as TGTGCCAGCAGCTCCCCCCAGGGCAGGGACCTGAATACGCAGTATTTT. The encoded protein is CASSSPQGRDLNTQYF.